The entry that follows covers one T cell receptor beta chain sequence. Adults between roughly 18 and 95 years of age took part from 24 US areas. The method was immunoSEQ multiplex PCR; TCRdb's version includes in-frame clones alone and lacks a portion of them. The sample has 490,000 or so clones, 75% to 90% seen once. The CDR3 is 16 amino acids. Germline V gene lookup returns CDR1 SNHLY and CDR2 FYNNEI. V was clipped by 5 bases and J by 0 bases; unmatched bases: 7. This sample was taken from a study of blood T cell repertoires in COVID-19. Sequences were obtained from PBMCs or T cells enriched from blood (not recorded which). The V call is TRBV2, the J call TRBJ2-7; the match to TRBD2 covers 10 bases. This TCR derives from a woman aged 55 to 70 who had recovered from COVID-19. The CDR3 bases are TGTGCCAGCAGTAGGACCTCTAGCGGGGGCTCCTACGAGCAGTACTTC. Translating it yields CASSRTSSGGSYEQYF.